These 4 T cell receptor beta chains originate from one sample sequenced in a study of memory CD4+ T cells and cytomegalovirus serostatus. Assay: immunoSEQ multiplex PCR; the TCRdb copy retains only in-frame clones and omits some. The sample includes 50,000 or so clones, about four fifths of them seen just once. The sort gate was single viable CD3+CD4+CD8-CD45RO+ cells for memory CD4+ T cells. Sequenced material: memory CD4+ T cells from blood. The receptors here all came from an adult in good health and CMV-seropositive.

For the CDR3, the DNA is TGTGCCATCAGTGAGTTAGGTCCAGGTTCCTACGAGCAGTACTTC. Translating it yields CAISELGPGSYEQYF. The chain couples TRBV10-3 to TRBJ2-7, with D unclear. The CDR3 runs 15 residues. Germline-derived CDR1 and CDR2 are ENHRY and SYGVKD. Trimming shortened V by 1 base and J by 1 base, and 11 bases separated the two germline ends.

The genes are TRBV27 and TRBJ2-7, with 10 bases lining up with TRBD1. The CDR3 runs to 16 residues. The trim removed 8 bases at V and 0 bases at J, leaving 10 bases unmatched. From germline, CDR1 is MNHEY and CDR2 SMNVEV (reference sequence). The CDR3 nucleotides are TGTGCCAGCTCGGGACCGGGACAGGGGAGCTCCTACGAGCAGTACTTC. As protein: CASSGPGQGSSYEQYF.

The J gene is TRBJ2-1, the V gene TRBV7-2; D unclear. This CDR3 region has 17 residues. Germline V gives CDR1 SGHTA, CDR2 FQGNSA. V lost 1 base, J lost 0 bases, and 13 bases lay in between. CDR3 nucleotides: TGTGCCAGCAGCTTAGGGGGTGGGTTACTCTCCTACAATGAGCAGTTCTTC. It translates to CASSLGGGLLSYNEQFF.

The CDR3 bases are TGTGCCAGCAGTGGGGGGACCGGGGAGCTGTTTTTT. Its protein is CASSGGTGELFF. V and J are TRBV6-6 and TRBJ2-2; TRBD2 might be the D (6 bases). Germline CDR1 MNHNY, CDR2 SVGAGI (reference sequence). Trimming left V 5 bases short and J 5 bases short, with 6 bases between. CDR3 length: 12 amino acids.